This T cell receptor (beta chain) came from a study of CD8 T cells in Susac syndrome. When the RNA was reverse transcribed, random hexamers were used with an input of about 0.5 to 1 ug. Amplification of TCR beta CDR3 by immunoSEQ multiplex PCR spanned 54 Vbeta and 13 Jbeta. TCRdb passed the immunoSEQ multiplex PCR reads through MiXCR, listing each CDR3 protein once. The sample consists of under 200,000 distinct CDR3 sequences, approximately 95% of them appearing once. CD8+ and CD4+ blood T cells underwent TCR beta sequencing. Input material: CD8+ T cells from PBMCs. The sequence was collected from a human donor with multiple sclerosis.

The CDR3 is CASSEQVTNYGYTF. CDR3 DNA sequence: TGTGCCAGCAGCGAACAGGTTACTAACTATGGCTACACCTTC. The chain has TRBV9 and TRBJ1-2; maybe TRBD1 (5 bases). The CDR3 extends over 14 amino acids. Trimming took 3 bases from V and 0 from J, leaving 9 bases between them. The germline V gene has CDR1 SGDLS and CDR2 YYNGEE. Filled out from reference TRBV9 and TRBJ1-2, the complete variable domain reads DSGVTQTPKHLITATGQRVTLRCSPRSGDLSVYWYQQSLDQGLQFLIQYYNGEERAKGNILERFSAQQFPDLHSELNLSSLELGDSALYFCASSEQVTNYGYTFGSGTRLTVV.